The 14 T cell receptor beta chains below all came from one sample that was sequenced in a study of shared clonotypes between healthy human individuals (dated by TCRdb to between 2020 and 2021). Library preparation was by the immunoSEQ multiplex PCR assay. In TCRdb, the immuneACCESS table is reduced to in-frame sequences with V and J assigned. These tables do not hold every clone; where another copy was compared, an unresolved V gene accounts for under half, and the others remain unexplained. Within this sample are roughly 2.1 million clones, with 85% to 95% of them counted one time only. The ten largest clones add up to around 1.7% of the sample. CD8 naive samples consisted of CD45RO-negative cells that were positively selected for CCR7, yielding a CD45RA+CCR7+ population without TemRA cells. Sequencing used naive CD8+ T cells from PBMCs. The meaning of the sample's cell subset or site label: CD45RA+CCR7+. The receptors stem from a man younger than 35 in good health. Some clones in this sample may be carry-over from other donors' samples.

This rearrangement joins TRBV28 to TRBJ2-7; D possibly corresponds to TRBD1 (5 bases). Trimming stripped 7 bases from V and 0 bases from J, with 10 bases between. This CDR3 region has 13 residues. Germline loops: CDR1 MDHEN, CDR2 SYDVKM. The DNA for the CDR3 is TGTGCCAGCACAGGGCGCGACTCCTACGAGCAGTACTTC. As protein: CASTGRDSYEQYF.

The J gene is TRBJ2-7, the V gene TRBV5-6; possible D gene TRBD2, 6 bases. This CDR3 has 14 amino acids. Trimming removed 4 bases at V and 5 bases at J, with 16 bases between. Germline CDR1 reads SGHDT; CDR2 reads YYEEEE. In DNA, the CDR3 is TGTGCCAGCAGCATGACGGGACTTTCTCACGAGCAGTACTTC. It translates to CASSMTGLSHEQYF.

The chain couples TRBV4-3 to TRBJ2-5, with a tentative D call TRBD2 (6 bases). V shed 1 base and J shed 4 bases, with 13 bases lying between them. The CDR3 is made up of 15 amino acids. The V gene's germline CDR1 is LGHNA and CDR2 YSLEER. The CDR3 nucleotides read TGCGCCAGCAGCCAAGTATGGAGGGTCGGAGAGACCCAGTACTTC. Protein: CASSQVWRVGETQYF.

The V call is TRBV10-1, the J call TRBJ2-7; possible D gene TRBD1, 6 bases. The V end lost 1 base, the J end lost 5 bases, and 15 bases lay between the germline ends. Germline lookup yields CDR1 WNHNN and CDR2 SYGVQD (reference sequence). This CDR3 has 15 residues. The CDR3 sequence: CASSEFQGLRDEQYF. DNA of the CDR3: TGCGCCAGCAGTGAGTTCCAGGGGCTACGGGACGAGCAGTACTTC.

This clone was seen more than once but under ten times. This CDR3 reads CASSSQDRTNYGYTF. In DNA form, the CDR3 reads TGTGCCAGCAGCTCCCAGGACAGGACTAACTATGGCTACACCTTC. The chain combines TRBV7-8 with TRBJ1-2; 7 bases match TRBD1. The junction had 5 bases not matched to a gene; V was cut back by 4 bases and J by 0 bases. Germline assignment: CDR1 SGHVS and CDR2 FQNEAQ. The CDR3 spans 15 residues. Looking up the rest from reference TRBV7-8 and TRBJ1-2 gives the full variable domain: GAGVSQSPRYKVAKRGQDVALRCDPISGHVSLFWYQQALGQGPEFLTYFQNEAQLDKSGLPSDRFFAERPEGSVSTLKIQRTQQEDSAVYLCASSSQDRTNYGYTFGSGTRLTVV.

On this clone itself: Other DNA sequences of this sample code for an identical CDR3. The V gene is TRBV19, the J gene TRBJ1-1; D is possibly TRBD1 (5 bases). The germline V gene encodes CDR1 LNHDA and CDR2 SQIVND (reference sequence). This CDR3 has 14 amino acids. V lost 3 bases and J 1 base, leaving 9 bases between the germline ends. The CDR3 is CASSIGAGNTEAFF. CDR3 bases: TGTGCCAGTAGTATCGGGGCAGGGAACACTGAAGCTTTCTTT. Combining the CDR3 with reference TRBV19 and TRBJ1-1 gives the whole variable domain DGGITQSPKYLFRKEGQNVTLSCEQNLNHDAMYWYRQDPGQGLRLIYYSQIVNDFQKGDIAEGYSVSREKKESFPLTVTSAQKNPTAFYLCASSIGAGNTEAFFGQGTRLTVV.

Concerning this clone itself: This sample also contains other DNA sequences that code for the same CDR3. V gene TRBV7-6 combines with J gene TRBJ2-3; TRBD2 matches at 15 bases. In germline, CDR1 is SGHVS, CDR2 FNYEAQ. The junction had 6 bases not matched to a gene; V was cut back by 5 bases and J by 6 bases. The CDR3 covers 16 residues. As DNA, the CDR3 is TGTGCCAGCAGCCCTCGGACTAGCGGGAGGGTGGATACGCAGTATTTT. Residues: CASSPRTSGRVDTQYF.

V is TRBV10-2 and J is TRBJ2-7, with 7 bases identical to TRBD2. Germline assignment: CDR1 WSHSY and CDR2 SAAADI. V lost 2 bases and J lost 2; bases outside the gene matches: 3. The CDR3 extends over 14 amino acids. The DNA of the CDR3 is TGCGCCAGCAGTGAGGGGAGGGTGGCCTACGAGCAGTACTTC. Translated: CASSEGRVAYEQYF.

The chain uses TRBV2 and TRBJ2-1; D gene ambiguous. Germline CDR1 is SNHLY and CDR2 is FYNNEI. V shed 4 bases and J shed 3 bases, with 4 bases lying between them. This CDR3 region has 12 residues. Written as DNA, the CDR3 is TGTGCCAGCAGTGGGGACTACAATGAGCAGTTCTTC. This codes for CASSGDYNEQFF.

This clone was counted between two and nine times. This rearrangement joins TRBV30 to TRBJ1-2, with 8 bases aligning to TRBD1. This CDR3 is built from 13 residues. V was clipped by 1 base and J by 8 bases; unmatched bases: 6. Germline V CDR1 and CDR2: GTSNPN, SVGIG (reference sequence). This CDR3 reads CAWSGQGMQGYTF. CDR3 sequence (DNA): TGTGCCTGGAGTGGACAGGGGATGCAGGGCTACACCTTC.

As regards this clone: One end of the junction varies from germline; a read error may be responsible. The gene calls are TRBV2 and TRBJ1-2; D unclear. This CDR3 region has 10 residues. The V gene's germline CDR1 is SNHLY and CDR2 FYNNEI. The CDR3 coding sequence is TGTGCCAGCAGTGAATTCAGTATTTTCTTC. As protein: CASSEFSIFF.

This clone was seen a few times. The chain recombines TRBV19 with TRBJ1-5; D gene unclear. Between the trimmed V and J ends, which lost 3 bases and 9 bases, there was a span of 12 bases. The length of the CDR3 is 13 residues. The germline gives CDR1 LNHDA, CDR2 SQIVND (reference sequence). The CDR3 DNA follows: TGTGCCAGTAGTATCAGGTTAGCCCGGCCCCAGCATTTT. Protein sequence: CASSIRLARPQHF.

This clone has a single count. In DNA form, the CDR3 reads TGTGCCAGCAGCTTATGGGCAGGATCGAACACTGAAGCTTTCTTT. This translates into CASSLWAGSNTEAFF. V usage is TRBV7-2 and J usage is TRBJ1-1; D ambiguous. Germline-derived CDR1 and CDR2 are SGHTA and FQGNSA. This CDR3 region has 15 residues. V was trimmed by 2 bases and J by 1 base, leaving 11 bases between them.

This chain connects TRBV7-6 to TRBJ2-5; 10 positions agree with TRBD2. The CDR3 length is 17 residues. Trimming took 2 bases from V and 0 from J; bases not matched to a gene: 6. Germline V gene sequence: CDR1 SGHVS, CDR2 FNYEAQ. The CDR3 region has the DNA TGTGCCAGCAGCTTACTAGCGGGGGTGATGTACCAAGAGACCCAGTACTTC. Its protein product is CASSLLAGVMYQETQYF. Filled out from reference TRBV7-6 and TRBJ2-5, the complete variable domain reads GAGVSQSPRYKVTKRGQDVALRCDPISGHVSLYWYRQALGQGPEFLTYFNYEAQQDKSGLPNDRFSAERPEGSISTLTIQRTEQRDSAMYRCASSLLAGVMYQETQYFGPGTRLLVL.